This TCR beta chain was captured by sequencing in a study of shared clonotypes between healthy human individuals. The wider study: CD4 naive and memory got three plates each, CD8 naive two, CD8 memory one. Study outcomes and limitations: Clonotypes shared by all four sorted-subset donors had higher generation probabilities than non-shared clonotypes. Across a handful of donors, naive CD4 shared 5% to 6%, naive CD8 about 3.2%, memory CD4 roughly 2.4%, memory CD8 0.35% to 0.5%.

Turning to this clone: What it binds is unknown. At the DNA level, this CDR3 is encoded by other sequences in the same sample as well.

Sorted subsets were amplified in replicate PCRs using 200 ng DNA, tens of thousands of T cell genomes. Sequencing was performed with immunoSEQ multiplex PCR; in TCRdb, only in-frame clones are kept and a portion is missing. Among some 2,400,000 clones listed, 95% were seen once. The sequence derives from a man aged 18 to 30 in good health. Sequencing used naive CD4+ T cells sorted from blood. The subset was: CD45RA+ positively selected.

CDR3: CASSRTGPNEKLFF. CDR3 nucleotide sequence: TGTGCCAGCAGCCGGACAGGGCCTAATGAAAAACTGTTTTTT. This sequence joins TRBV2 and TRBJ1-4; 8 bases are shared with TRBD1. This CDR3 is 14 amino acids long. J lost 3 bases, V lost 6 bases, and 3 bases had no gene match. The germline V gene has CDR1 SNHLY and CDR2 FYNNEI.